The next 30 T cell receptor beta chains were all read from a single sample in a study of response to subunit inactivated influenza vaccine. TCRdb called the RT-PCR reads again in MiXCR, with one record for every CDR3 protein. The sample shows some 500,000 distinct CDR3 sequences, roughly 13% of them seen only once. The sequenced sample was PBMCs from blood, obtained 40 to 50 days after vaccination. The receptors were sampled from a man aged 50 to 60 who received an inactivated influenza vaccine.

This chain links TRBV24-1 with TRBJ2-1; TRBD2 matches at 14 bases. V shed 4 bases, J shed 8 bases, and the junction held 12 bases outside the gene matches. From germline, CDR1 is KGHDR and CDR2 SFDVKD. CDR3 length equals 18 residues. The CDR3 nucleotides read TGTGCCACCAGTGACCCCGGGACTAGCGGGAGAGGGTCGGATGAGCAGTTCTTC. Residues: CATSDPGTSGRGSDEQFF.

This clonotype appeared a few times. The chain has TRBV2 and TRBJ2-1, with a weak D call TRBD2 (6 bases). The CDR3 spans 15 residues. Germline V gives CDR1 SNHLY, CDR2 FYNNEI. V dropped 1 base and J dropped 0 bases, with 7 bases sitting between them. CDR3 in amino acids: CASSEGGDSYNEQFF. CDR3 coding DNA: TGTGCCAGCAGTGAAGGGGGGGACTCCTACAATGAGCAGTTCTTC. Supplemented by reference TRBV2 and TRBJ2-1, the full variable domain reads EPEVTQTPSHQVTQMGQEVILRCVPISNHLYFYWYRQILGQKVEFLVSFYNNEISEKSEIFDDQFSVERPDGSNFTLKIRSTKLEDSAMYFCASSEGGDSYNEQFFGPGTRLTVL.

This clonotype came up many times. The rearrangement links TRBV4-2 to TRBJ1-2; TRBD1 agrees at 11 bases. The CDR3 totals 17 residues. V was clipped by 1 base and J by 6 bases; unmatched bases: 10. The V gene's germline CDR1 is LGHNA and CDR2 YNFKEQ. CDR3 protein: CASSQVIKDRGPDGYTF. The CDR3 bases are TGTGCCAGCAGCCAAGTAATCAAGGACAGGGGGCCAGATGGCTACACCTTC.

Notes on this clonotype: A read error is possible here, since a much larger clone lies one base away. The rearrangement joins TRBV6-5 to TRBJ1-1; no reliable D call. Trimming stripped 2 bases from V and 1 base from J, with 2 bases between. Germline-derived CDR1 and CDR2 are MNHEY and SVGAGI. This CDR3 contains 12 residues. The DNA of the CDR3 is TGTGCCAGCAGTTACGCGAACACTGAAGCTTTCTTT. Residues: CASSYANTEAFF.

This clonotype was found a few times. This chain joins TRBV18 and TRBJ1-6; D possibly corresponds to TRBD1 (6 bases). CDR1 KGHSH and CDR2 LQKENI come from the germline V gene. The CDR3 has 15 residues. V gave up 4 bases and J gave up 4 bases, with 11 bases separating them. The CDR3 protein is CASSLGTTYNSPLHF. The CDR3 coding sequence is TGTGCCAGCTCACTCGGGACAACTTATAATTCACCCCTCCACTTT. Using reference TRBV18 and TRBJ1-6 for the parts outside the CDR3, the full variable domain is NAGVMQNPRHLVRRRGQEARLRCSPMKGHSHVYWYRQLPEEGLKFMVYLQKENIIDESGMPKERFSAEFPKEGPSILRIQQVVRGDSAAYFCASSLGTTYNSPLHFGNGTRLTVT.

This clonotype has a handful of counts. The genes are TRBV20-1 and TRBJ1-3, with a possible D match to TRBD1 (6 bases). This CDR3 spans 15 amino acids. In germline, CDR1 is DFQATT, CDR2 SNEGSKA (reference sequence). V was trimmed by 0 bases and J by 2 bases, leaving 11 bases between them. The CDR3 DNA sequence: TGCAGTGCTAGAGATAGCAACAGGGCTGGAAACACCATATATTTT. Residues: CSARDSNRAGNTIYF.

This clonotype was observed a few times. The chain has TRBV6-5 and TRBJ1-4; maybe TRBD1 (5 bases). The V gene's germline CDR1 is MNHEY and CDR2 SVGAGI. There are 17 residues in the CDR3. The ends were cut back, 0 bases at V and 8 bases at J, with 19 bases in the middle. CDR3 region: CASSYSTVAGPIEKLFF. CDR3 DNA: TGTGCCAGCAGTTACTCGACTGTGGCAGGGCCGATCGAAAAACTGTTTTTT.

The rearrangement joins TRBV5-5 to TRBJ2-5, with D tentatively TRBD2 (6 bases). Trimming removed 4 bases from V and 7 bases from J, with 20 bases in between. From germline, CDR1 is SGHKS and CDR2 YYEKEE (reference sequence). This CDR3 comprises 15 residues. For the CDR3, the DNA is TGTGCCAGCAGCATAGGGGACTCACCCCATATGACCCAGTACTTC. It is translated as CASSIGDSPHMTQYF.

This sequence joins TRBV5-1 and TRBJ1-1; possibly TRBD1 for D (6 bases). The germline CDR1 and CDR2 sequences are SGHRS and YFSETQ. The CDR3 totals 16 residues. The germline V and J ends were trimmed by 0 bases and 0 bases, with 12 bases remaining between them. CDR3 sequence reads: CASSLAETGLNTEAFF. The CDR3 DNA reads as TGCGCCAGCAGCTTGGCCGAGACAGGTTTGAACACTGAAGCTTTCTTT.

In this sample, this clonotype turned up a few times. CDR3 amino acids: CASSQGPGVSGDTEAFF. The CDR3 coding sequence is TGCGCCAGCAGCCAGGGGCCCGGGGTTTCGGGTGACACTGAAGCTTTCTTT. The rearrangement joins TRBV4-1 to TRBJ1-1, with TRBD1 as a possible D gene (5 bases). The CDR3 is 17 amino acids. Between the trimmed V and J ends, which lost 3 bases and 3 bases, there was a span of 20 bases. Germline V gene lookup returns CDR1 MGHRA and CDR2 YSYEKL.

This clonotype occurred a few times. Compared with germline, one end of the junction differs, possibly owing to a read error. This chain uses TRBV7-2 with TRBJ2-1, with 7 bases aligning to TRBD2. The CDR3 contains 15 residues. Germline CDR1 SGHTA, CDR2 FQGNSA. The CDR3 DNA is TGTGCCAGCAGCTTAGGAATGAAAGAGCGGGATGAACAGTTCTTC. Its protein is CASSLGMKERDEQFF.

The chain joins TRBV7-9 to TRBJ2-3; 9 positions match TRBD2. The CDR3 is made up of 15 amino acids. V was pared by 7 bases and J by 2 bases, with 7 bases of the junction left unmatched. Germline V gives CDR1 SEHNR, CDR2 FQNEAQ (reference sequence). CDR3 loop: CASNAAGGLTDTQYF. CDR3 bases: TGTGCCAGCAACGCAGCGGGAGGACTCACAGATACGCAGTATTTT.

The chain carries TRBV11-2 and TRBJ2-1; 8 nucleotides match TRBD2. Trimming removed 6 bases from V and 1 base from J; junction bases left unmatched: 8. From germline, CDR1 is SGHAT and CDR2 FQNNGV. The length of the CDR3 is 16 residues. CDR3 bases: TGTGCCAGCAGACCTACTAGCGGAGTGTCCTACAATGAGCAGTTCTTC. This encodes CASRPTSGVSYNEQFF.

This clonotype was seen only a few times. This chain connects TRBV5-1 to TRBJ2-1, with 9 positions matching TRBD2. The CDR3 has 17 residues. Germline trimming cut 4 bases from V and 9 bases from J; bases unmatched to any gene: 17. CDR1 is SGHRS, CDR2 YFSETQ, per germline. The CDR3 nucleotides are TGCGCCAGCAGCAACGGACATTCCGTAGCGGGAGTGGGTGAGCAGTTCTTC. Translating gives CASSNGHSVAGVGEQFF.

The V gene is TRBV3-1, the J gene TRBJ2-4, with no clear D. The CDR3 contains 13 residues. V was cut by 0 bases and J by 9 bases, with 9 bases left in between. Germline V CDR1 and CDR2: LGHDT, YNNKEL (reference sequence). CDR3 bases: TGTGCCAGCAGCCAAGAATGGACGGGCATTCAGTACTTC. Its translation is CASSQEWTGIQYF.

This clonotype was detected only a few times. The chain links TRBV28 to TRBJ1-5; D is possibly TRBD1 (6 bases). CDR1 and CDR2 from the germline V gene are MDHEN and SYDVKM. CDR3 length: 19 residues. Trimming pared 3 bases from V and 1 base from J, leaving 22 bases between. As DNA, the CDR3 is TGTGCCAGCAGTTTTTGGATTAGGGACATCAGTTTCAGCAATCAGCCCCAGCATTTT. Protein sequence: CASSFWIRDISFSNQPQHF.

The chain is built from TRBV15 and TRBJ2-7, with 9 bases identical to TRBD2. This CDR3 contains 17 residues. Unmatched junction bases numbered 12, after V lost 1 base and J lost 5 bases. Germline V CDR1 and CDR2: LNHNV, YYDKDF (reference sequence). The DNA for the CDR3 is TGTGCCACCAGCAGAGGCAACGCGGGAGGGCCAAGGGACGAGCAGTACTTC. As protein: CATSRGNAGGPRDEQYF.

This clonotype was recorded a few times. This sequence joins TRBV12-3 or TRBV12-4 and TRBJ2-4; possible D gene TRBD2, 7 bases. The CDR3 loop spans 16 amino acids. Trimming removed 3 bases at V and 3 bases at J, with 15 bases between. The CDR3: CASSFWGGSVKNIQYF. DNA of the CDR3: TGTGCCAGCAGTTTTTGGGGGGGCTCTGTCAAAAACATTCAGTACTTC.

This clonotype was detected once. This chain joins TRBV20-1 and TRBJ2-1; TRBD2 aligns across 12 bases. There are 15 residues in the CDR3. Losses at the gene ends were 7 bases for V and 3 bases for J; bases not matched to a gene: 7. Germline V gene data show CDR1 as DFQATT and CDR2 as SNEGSKA (reference sequence). The DNA of the CDR3 is TGCAGTGTCCTAGCGGGAGGGCCCCGCTACAATGAGCAGTTCTTC. It specifies CSVLAGGPRYNEQFF.

Comments on this clonotype: Relative to the germline gene, one junction end is altered; a read error may explain this. The chain links TRBV7-7 to TRBJ2-1; 9 positions agree with TRBD2. This CDR3 is built from 17 residues. Germline CDR1 reads SSHAT; CDR2 reads FNYEAQ (reference sequence). CDR3 sequence (DNA): TGTGCTAGCAGCTTAGGCCCCCCAGCGGGGGGAAATAATGAGCAGTTCTTC. Its translation: CASSLGPPAGGNNEQFF.

The CDR3, as DNA: TGCGCCAGCAGCCAGGGCGACGGACAGATTGAAGAAGAGACCCAGTACTTC. Amino acid sequence: CASSQGDGQIEEETQYF. The genes are TRBV4-3 and TRBJ2-5; a weak D match, TRBD1 (6 bases). The V end was cut by 3 bases, the J end by 3 bases, with 20 bases between. This CDR3 is built from 17 residues. Germline CDR1 LGHNA, CDR2 YSLEER.

The V call is TRBV15, the J call TRBJ2-3; 12 nucleotides match TRBD1. Germline CDR1 LNHNV, CDR2 YYDKDF (reference sequence). The CDR3 spans 15 residues. The junction had 4 bases not matched to a gene; V was cut back by 3 bases and J by 6 bases. Here the CDR3 reads CATSSRDRGRDTQYF. CDR3 sequence (DNA): TGTGCCACCAGCAGCCGGGACAGGGGGCGGGATACGCAGTATTTT.

This clonotype was found many times. V and J are TRBV7-9 and TRBJ2-1, with a possible D match to TRBD2 (6 bases). Trimming shortened V by 5 bases and J by 4 bases, and 15 bases separated the two germline ends. Germline-derived CDR1 and CDR2 are SEHNR and FQNEAQ (reference sequence). CDR3 length equals 15 residues. DNA for the CDR3: TGTGCCAGCAGCACCTCGAATCGGGGGTACAATGAGCAGTTCTTC. Translated, it gives CASSTSNRGYNEQFF.

CDR3 DNA: TGTGCCAGCAGTTACCCCCCTCCGACAGGGTCGTACTCCGAGCAGTACTTC. Amino acids: CASSYPPPTGSYSEQYF. The chain carries TRBV6-2 or TRBV6-3 and TRBJ2-7; TRBD1 agrees at 7 bases. This CDR3 has 17 residues. The germline V gene has CDR1 MNHEY and CDR2 SVGEGT. After removal of 2 bases from V and 6 bases from J, the junction contained 16 bases not matched to a gene.

Only a few counts were recorded for this clonotype. J is TRBJ1-1 and V is TRBV4-3, with no clear D. V gave up 2 bases and J gave up 1 base, with 5 bases separating them. This CDR3 contains 13 residues. Germline CDR1 and CDR2: LGHNA and YSLEER. This CDR3 is CASSQFPNTEAFF. The DNA for the CDR3 is TGCGCCAGCAGCCAATTCCCGAACACTGAAGCTTTCTTT.

This clonotype appeared a few times. The V call is TRBV6-5, the J call TRBJ1-1; D not certain. V was pared by 8 bases and J by 4 bases, with 8 bases between. This CDR3 spans 11 amino acids. Germline values: CDR1 MNHEY, CDR2 SVGAGI. The CDR3 sequence is CASQLATEAFF. The CDR3 coding sequence is TGTGCCAGCCAACTGGCCACTGAAGCTTTCTTT.

The chain links TRBV11-1 to TRBJ2-3, with 8 bases that match TRBD2. The length of the CDR3 is 18 residues. Per the germline V gene, CDR1 is SGHAT and CDR2 is FQDESV (reference sequence). With V trimmed by 3 bases and J by 4 bases, 15 bases remained unmatched. The CDR3 DNA reads as TGTGCCAGCAGCTTCAACAGCGGGAGTCACTTGGGCGCAGATACGCAGTATTTT. It encodes CASSFNSGSHLGADTQYF. Combining the CDR3 with reference TRBV11-1 and TRBJ2-3 gives the whole variable domain EAEVAQSPRYKITEKSQAVAFWCDPISGHATLYWYRQILGQGPELLVQFQDESVVDDSQLPKDRFSAERLKGVDSTLKIQPAELGDSAMYLCASSFNSGSHLGADTQYFGPGTRLTVL.

This clonotype has a handful of counts. V gene TRBV6-2 or TRBV6-3 combines with J gene TRBJ1-1; 7 bases are shared with TRBD1. CDR3 length equals 13 residues. Looked up from germline, CDR1 is MNHEY and CDR2 is SVGEGT. V lost 7 bases and J lost 5; bases outside the gene matches: 7. CDR3 DNA: TGTGCCAGCACGAGAACAGGGGCGACTGAAGCTTTCTTT. As protein: CASTRTGATEAFF.

This clonotype was recorded a few times. The chain has TRBV29-1 and TRBJ2-7; 8 bases agree with TRBD2. The germline CDR1 and CDR2 sequences are SQVTM and ANQGSEA. With V trimmed by 2 bases and J by 6 bases, 3 bases remained unmatched. CDR3 length: 12 residues. The CDR3 protein is CSVERGGREQYF. The CDR3 DNA reads as TGCAGCGTTGAACGGGGGGGGCGCGAGCAGTACTTC.

This clonotype was seen more than once but under ten times. The chain has TRBV28 and TRBJ1-1; 7 bases line up with TRBD1. V dropped 5 bases and J dropped 3; count of bases not matched to a gene: 3. The CDR3 runs 13 residues. CDR1 and CDR2 from the germline V gene are MDHEN and SYDVKM. The chain's CDR3 is CASSQTGDTEAFF. CDR3 sequence (DNA): TGTGCCAGCAGTCAAACAGGGGACACTGAAGCTTTCTTT.